This T cell receptor beta chain came from a study of monozygotic twins with inflammatory bowel disease. Notes on the study in general: What may have added variability to patient repertoires is that immunosuppressive treatments differed. Telling apart the different T cell subtypes was not possible.

As for this clonotype: Its specificity is unknown.

CDR1 and CDR2 (germline): LGHNA, YSLEER. This CDR3 spans 15 amino acids. UMIs that had a 6-nucleotide sample barcode were put in using template switching. Using the 5' RACE reads, TCRdb records one entry per CDR3 protein without DNA. This repertoire includes a few hundred thousand distinct CDR3 sequences. The clonotype originates from a human donor with ulcerative colitis or Crohn's disease, or a healthy co-twin of an affected twin (not recorded which). Sequenced sample: blood. V usage is TRBV4-3 and J usage is TRBJ2-7; TCRdb selects TRBD1, and the lack of DNA leaves this call unchecked. The CDR3 loop is CASSQGDTNSYEQYF.